The 8 T cell receptor beta chains listed next were all sequenced from one sample in a study of T cell repertoires in cytomegalovirus infection. No cognate antigen is known for these TCRs. TCRdb re-called the reads with MiXCR, one entry per CDR3 protein. The sample has approximately 120,000 distinct CDR3 sequences; more than 30% are singletons. Sequencing was performed on CD8+ T cells from cultured PBMCs, taken from culture after CMV antigen stimulation. Source of these receptors: a human donor in good health (CMV status not recorded). Some clones in this sample may be carry-over from other donors' samples.

This clonotype was seen at least ten times. The rearrangement joins TRBV7-9 to TRBJ2-7; TRBD2 agrees at 13 bases. V lost 5 bases to trimming and J lost 4 bases; unmatched junction nucleotides: 8. Germline lookup yields CDR1 SEHNR and CDR2 FQNEAQ (reference sequence). The CDR3 covers 16 residues. The CDR3 nucleotides are TGTGCCAGCAGCCCACCCACGACTAGCGGGGGGTACGAGCAGTACTTC. Translating gives CASSPPTTSGGYEQYF.

This chain links TRBV2 with TRBJ2-7; 11 bases match TRBD1. The CDR3 length is 14 residues. Unmatched junction bases numbered 4, after V lost 6 bases and J lost 3 bases. The germline gives CDR1 SNHLY, CDR2 FYNNEI. CDR3 bases: TGTGCCAGCAGCGGGACAGGGGGTGGCTACGAGCAGTACTTC. It specifies CASSGTGGGYEQYF.

This clonotype was seen a few times. The chain recombines TRBV7-6 with TRBJ2-1, with TRBD1 matching 7 bases. Per the germline V gene, CDR1 is SGHVS and CDR2 is FNYEAQ. V shed 4 bases, J shed 0 bases, and the junction held 6 bases outside the gene matches. CDR3 length: 16 residues. CDR3 sequence (DNA): TGTGCCAGCAGCTCGATGGGACAGAGCTCCTACAATGAGCAGTTCTTC. Translating it yields CASSSMGQSSYNEQFF.

The CDR3 here is CASSLGSRIPEQFF. The CDR3 nucleotides are TGTGCCAGCAGTTTGGGTAGCCGGATACCTGAGCAGTTCTTC. The gene calls are TRBV27 and TRBJ2-1; D call uncertain. V lost 3 bases and J lost 9, with 15 bases in between. CDR1 is MNHEY and CDR2 is SMNVEV in the germline V gene (reference sequence). This CDR3 is 14 amino acids long.

This clonotype came up many times. The chain is built from TRBV6-1 and TRBJ1-1, with 7 nucleotides matching TRBD1. Per germline, CDR1 MNHNS and CDR2 SASEGT. The CDR3 totals 15 residues. The junction had 5 bases not matched to a gene; V was cut back by 3 bases and J by 1 base. In DNA form, the CDR3 reads TGTGCCAGCAGTGAGCCGGGACAGTGGAACACTGAAGCTTTCTTT. It yields the protein CASSEPGQWNTEAFF.

This clonotype appeared a few times. The chain carries TRBV29-1 and TRBJ2-7; no clear D gene. This CDR3 is 11 amino acids long. From germline, CDR1 is SQVTM and CDR2 ANQGSEA. Trimming removed 1 base at V and 6 bases at J, with 7 bases between. CDR3 protein: CSVEGFGEQYF. The CDR3 coding sequence is TGCAGCGTTGAAGGATTTGGCGAGCAGTACTTC.

Note on this clonotype: A much larger clone sits a single nucleotide away, making a read error possible. As the CDR3 is not closed by the conserved phenylalanine or tryptophan, this likely results from a read error. This sequence joins TRBV7-6 and TRBJ1-5; the D gene is possibly TRBD1 (5 bases). The germline V and J ends were trimmed by 3 bases and 4 bases, with 10 bases remaining between them. Germline values: CDR1 SGHVS, CDR2 FNYEAQ. The CDR3 contains 14 residues. CDR3 protein: CASSLGLGNQPQHL. The CDR3 DNA reads TGTGCCAGCAGCTTGGGGCTAGGAAATCAGCCCCAGCATCTT.

The rearrangement joins TRBV19 to TRBJ2-7, with D tentatively TRBD1 (6 bases). This CDR3 comprises 13 residues. Trimming left V 6 bases short and J 3 bases short, with 12 bases between. Per the germline V gene, CDR1 is LNHDA and CDR2 is SQIVND (reference sequence). In DNA, the CDR3 is TGTGCCAGTAGCCCAGGGGTAGTCTACGAGCAGTACTTC. It translates to CASSPGVVYEQYF.